These 13 T cell receptor beta chains were sequenced from one sample in a study of blood T cell repertoires in COVID-19. Using immunoSEQ multiplex PCR, the repertoire was profiled, and TCRdb retains in-frame clones only, with some absent. The sample includes 360,000 or so clones, roughly 91% of them seen just once. The material sequenced was PBMCs or T cells enriched from blood (not recorded which). These receptors came from a woman in her 30s who had recovered from COVID-19.

This clone was picked up one time. The rearrangement uses TRBV10-3 and TRBJ1-2; the match to TRBD1 covers 10 bases. J gave up 4 bases and V 0 bases, and 5 bases lay outside the gene matches. The V gene's germline CDR1 is ENHRY and CDR2 SYGVKD. The CDR3 consists of 16 residues. DNA for the CDR3: TGTGCCATCAGTGAGTCTCCGGGACAGGGGTTCTATGGCTACACCTTC. Protein product: CAISESPGQGFYGYTF.

The rearrangement joins TRBV28 to TRBJ2-2, with TRBD2 matching 14 bases. CDR3 length: 16 amino acids. Germline V CDR1 and CDR2: MDHEN, SYDVKM. Trimming took 7 bases from V and 7 from J; bases not matched to a gene: 8. Here the CDR3 DNA reads TGTGCCAGCACCCTGGGACTAGCGGGAGATGTCGGGGAGCTGTTTTTT. As protein: CASTLGLAGDVGELFF. Full variable domain (remainder filled in from reference TRBV28 and TRBJ2-2): DVKVTQSSRYLVKRTGEKVFLECVQDMDHENMFWYRQDPGLGLRLIYFSYDVKMKEKGDIPEGYSVSREKKERFSLILESASTNQTSMYLCASTLGLAGDVGELFFGEGSRLTVL.

The chain couples TRBV25-1 to TRBJ2-1, with 12 bases fitting TRBD2. Looked up from germline, CDR1 is MGHDK and CDR2 is SYGVNS. V shed 5 bases and J 1 base; nucleotides not matched to a gene: 0. CDR3 size: 15 residues. DNA for the CDR3: TGTGCCAGCAGTACTAGCGGGGGGTCCTACAATGAGCAGTTCTTC. Its translation: CASSTSGGSYNEQFF.

The CDR3 DNA sequence: TGTGCCAGCAGCCCTAGGACTAGCGGGGGGAAAGAGACCCAGTACTTC. Encoded protein: CASSPRTSGGKETQYF. The chain is built from TRBV7-9 and TRBJ2-5; 14 positions agree with TRBD2. Germline CDR1 reads SEHNR; CDR2 reads FQNEAQ (reference sequence). The CDR3 is 16 amino acids. V lost 5 bases, J lost 3 bases, and 5 bases stayed unmatched. The whole variable domain, filled in from reference TRBV7-9 and TRBJ2-5, reads DTGVSQNPRHKITKRGQNVTFRCDPISEHNRLYWYRQTLGQGPEFLTYFQNEAQLEKSRLLSDRFSAERPKGSFSTLEIQRTEQGDSAMYLCASSPRTSGGKETQYFGPGTRLLVL.

V is TRBV28 and J is TRBJ2-1; perhaps TRBD2 as D (6 bases). Trimming stripped 6 bases from V and 6 bases from J, with 15 bases between. CDR3 length equals 14 residues. The germline gives CDR1 MDHEN, CDR2 SYDVKM. The CDR3 nucleotides are TGTGCCAGCAGGGACGGAGGGGCCCTCAATGAGCAGTTCTTC. Its translation: CASRDGGALNEQFF.

The rearrangement joins TRBV5-1 to TRBJ2-7; 7 bases match TRBD1. The junction had 7 bases not matched to a gene; V was cut back by 4 bases and J by 3 bases. CDR1 is SGHRS, CDR2 YFSETQ, per germline. The CDR3 loop spans 14 amino acids. This CDR3 reads CASSRQGQNYEQYF. Written as DNA, the CDR3 is TGCGCCAGCAGCCGACAGGGACAGAACTACGAGCAGTACTTC.

This chain joins TRBV6-5 and TRBJ2-2; D perhaps matches TRBD2 (5 bases). Germline V CDR1 and CDR2: MNHEY, SVGAGI. The CDR3 is 14 amino acids. V shed 2 bases and J shed 3 bases, with 7 bases lying between them. CDR3 bases: TGTGCCAGCAGTTACGAGGGATACACCGGGGAGCTGTTTTTT. This sequence encodes CASSYEGYTGELFF.

The V gene is TRBV4-1, the J gene TRBJ1-1; the D is unclear. CDR3 length equals 16 residues. The germline V gene encodes CDR1 MGHRA and CDR2 YSYEKL. V lost 1 base, J lost 0 bases, and 12 bases lay in between. CDR3 nucleotide sequence: TGCGCCAGCAGCCAAGTAACAGCTCTAATGAACACTGAAGCTTTCTTT. Translated, it gives CASSQVTALMNTEAFF.

The chain employs TRBV7-2 and TRBJ1-5; the match to TRBD1 covers 10 bases. Unmatched junction bases numbered 13, after V lost 2 bases and J lost 9 bases. The CDR3 runs to 17 residues. Germline V lookup: CDR1 SGHTA, CDR2 FQGNSA. For the CDR3, the DNA is TGTGCCAGCAGCTTATCCGGGACAGGGGTGTACTCGGGGCCCCAGCATTTT. Translation gives CASSLSGTGVYSGPQHF.

The genes are TRBV9 and TRBJ2-3; the D is unclear. The length of the CDR3 is 13 residues. Germline CDR1 and CDR2: SGDLS and YYNGEE. V lost 0 bases and J lost 5, with 7 bases in between. The CDR3 DNA sequence: TGTGCCAGCAGCGTAGATCGGGTAGATACGCAGTATTTT. Translation gives CASSVDRVDTQYF.

Turning to this clone: One end of the junction is discordant with germline, which a read error may explain. The J gene is TRBJ1-2, the V gene TRBV7-9; TRBD1 matches at 9 bases. Germline CDR1 SEHNR, CDR2 FQNEAQ (reference sequence). The CDR3 contains 18 residues. The CDR3 protein is CASSLGSNNRGPKYGYTF. The CDR3 DNA reads as TGTGCCAGCAGTCTAGGAAGCAATAACAGGGGGCCTAAGTATGGCTACACCTTC.

CDR3 protein: CASRATVGGMGSYGYTF. The CDR3 coding sequence is TGTGCCAGCAGAGCGACCGTGGGAGGGATGGGATCCTATGGCTACACCTTC. J is TRBJ1-2 and V is TRBV28; D is undetermined. CDR1 and CDR2 (germline): MDHEN, SYDVKM. Trimming took 6 bases from V and 4 from J, leaving 24 bases between them. The CDR3 has 17 amino acids.

This chain connects TRBV3-1 (or the pseudogene TRBV3-2) to TRBJ1-3; D is uncertain. Deletions cut 2 bases from V and 0 bases from J, with 5 bases between. Germline values: CDR1 LGHDT, CDR2 YNNKEL (reference sequence). The CDR3 contains 14 residues. In DNA form, the CDR3 reads TGTGCCAGCAGCCAACAATCCTCTGGAAACACCATATATTTT. Translated: CASSQQSSGNTIYF.